This paragraph reports one TCR beta chain. The V and J ends lost 4 bases and 15 bases, in that order; junction bases with no gene match: 15. The CDR3 totals 14 residues. In germline, CDR1 is KGHSH, CDR2 LQKENI. These data originate in a study of shared clonotypes between healthy human individuals. Data came from immunoSEQ multiplex PCR; TCRdb stores just in-frame clones and leaves some out. The data show about 600,000 clones, about 96% seen once. Source material: naive CD4+ T cells sorted from blood. Subset meaning: CD45RA+ positively selected. The TCR sequence derives from a woman aged 25 to 39 in good health. V and J are TRBV18 and TRBJ2-1; 7 bases are a match to TRBD1. The CDR3 nucleotides are TGTGCCAGCTCACTACATGGGACAGATATTATTCGGTTCTTC. This sequence encodes CASSLHGTDIIRFF.